This is a list of T cell receptor beta chains from one sample in a study of cytomegalovirus exposure and HLA in healthy donors. The protocol was immunoSEQ multiplex PCR, while the TCRdb copy is restricted to in-frame clones and leaves out a portion. Altogether about 130,000 clones are present, roughly nine tenths being singletons, with the ten largest covering over 3%. Sequencing was done on a sample of PBMCs. Source of these receptors: a man younger than 40 in good health and CMV-seronegative. Both conserved end residues are part of each CDR3. The order of the fields is V gene, CDR3 protein.

v_call: TRBV7-3
cdr3_aa: CASSLSLDEGDEQFF

v_call: TRBV6-5
cdr3_aa: CASSYGQAGGYTF

v_call: TRBV19
cdr3_aa: CASTQRVSGAYEQYF

v_call: TRBV11-2
cdr3_aa: CASSYQQGVNTGELFF

v_call: TRBV27
cdr3_aa: CASSPARGGNEQFF

v_call: TRBV11-2
cdr3_aa: CASSIMAGGINEQFF

v_call: TRBV7-8
cdr3_aa: CASSLPGQASTDTQYF

v_call: TRBV4-1
cdr3_aa: CASSQDWTDYSPLHF

v_call: TRBV5-1
cdr3_aa: CASSLKRGRTGELFF

v_call: TRBV7-2
cdr3_aa: CASSTRYNEQFF

v_call: TRBV28
cdr3_aa: CAASLARSYEQYF